Shown below are 5 T cell receptor beta chains from a single sample sequenced in a study of control samples from healthy donors and cancer patients. Method: immunoSEQ multiplex PCR; TCRdb's copy keeps in-frame clones and lacks some. Altogether approximately 12,000 clones are present, 94% being singletons, with the ten largest covering about a quarter. The material sequenced was PBMCs. The receptor source for this set is an older man with head and neck cancer.

The chain combines TRBV18 with TRBJ1-1; D may be TRBD1 (6 bases). The CDR3 runs to 15 residues. Germline CDR1 KGHSH, CDR2 LQKENI. Trimming stripped 5 bases from V and 10 bases from J, with 23 bases between. CDR3 sequence reads: CASSSSSGGQQGAFF. CDR3 bases: TGTGCCAGCTCATCCAGTTCCGGGGGGCAACAAGGAGCTTTCTTT.

This chain connects TRBV18 to TRBJ2-7; 8 bases line up with TRBD2. CDR1 is KGHSH, CDR2 LQKENI, per germline. V lost 6 bases to trimming and J lost 1 base; unmatched junction nucleotides: 5. CDR3 length: 14 residues. The CDR3 nucleotides are TGTGCCAGCTCTCGGGCGGGGGGTTCCTACGAGCAGTACTTC. Encoded protein: CASSRAGGSYEQYF.

The chain employs TRBV18 and TRBJ2-1, with 7 bases fitting TRBD2. The V segment lost 3 bases and the J segment 6 bases; nucleotides outside the gene matches: 8. The germline V gene encodes CDR1 KGHSH and CDR2 LQKENI. The CDR3 runs 15 residues. In DNA form, the CDR3 reads TGTGCCAGCTCACCGGGAGGGCCGGGCGTCAATGAGCAGTTCTTC. Translated, it gives CASSPGGPGVNEQFF.

By share, this clone ranks as medium-sized. The chain is built from TRBV29-1 and TRBJ2-1, with TRBD2 matching over 9 bases. Germline trimming cut 1 base from V and 2 bases from J; bases unmatched to any gene: 9. The CDR3 runs to 17 residues. Germline CDR1 SQVTM, CDR2 ANQGSEA. The CDR3 sequence is CSVEALVAGETYNEQFF. CDR3 in DNA: TGCAGCGTTGAAGCGTTGGTAGCGGGAGAAACCTACAATGAGCAGTTCTTC.

J is TRBJ1-1 and V is TRBV11-2, with TRBD1 as a possible D gene (5 bases). CDR3 length: 16 residues. Trimming took off 6 bases at V and 1 base at J, with 18 bases between the two ends. The germline CDR1 and CDR2 sequences are SGHAT and FQNNGV. The CDR3 region is CASRPLTVPRNTEAFF. CDR3 DNA: TGTGCCAGCAGACCCCTGACAGTACCCCGGAACACTGAAGCTTTCTTT.